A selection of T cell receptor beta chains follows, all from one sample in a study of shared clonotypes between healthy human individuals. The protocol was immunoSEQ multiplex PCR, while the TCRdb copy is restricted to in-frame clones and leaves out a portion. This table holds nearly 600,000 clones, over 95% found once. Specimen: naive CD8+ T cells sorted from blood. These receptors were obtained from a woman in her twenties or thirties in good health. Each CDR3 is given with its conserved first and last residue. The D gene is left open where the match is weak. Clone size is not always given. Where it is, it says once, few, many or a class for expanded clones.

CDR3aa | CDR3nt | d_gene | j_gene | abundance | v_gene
CASSFWLAGGLDTQYF | TGTGCCAGCAGTTTTTGGCTAGCGGGAGGGTTGGATACGCAGTATTTT | TRBD2 | TRBJ2-3 | . | TRBV9
CASSQEASGRTDTQYF | TGTGCCAGCAGCCAAGAGGCTAGCGGGAGAACGGATACGCAGTATTTT | TRBD2 | TRBJ2-3 | . | TRBV4-2
CSVVTDRGQPQHF | TGCAGCGTTGTAACAGACCGGGGTCAGCCCCAGCATTTT | . | TRBJ1-5 | . | TRBV29-1
CASSYRLAGDTQYF | TGTGCCAGCAGTTATCGACTAGCGGGAGATACGCAGTATTTT | TRBD2 | TRBJ2-3 | . | TRBV28
CASSYPWGLTDTQYF | TGTGCCAGCAGCTACCCCTGGGGGCTTACAGATACGCAGTATTTT | . | TRBJ2-3 | . | TRBV5-8
CASYGPRVSGNTIYF | TGTGCCAGCTACGGCCCCAGGGTCTCTGGAAACACCATATATTTT | . | TRBJ1-3 | few | TRBV25-1
CATSRGGFDTDTQYF | TGTGCCACCAGCAGAGGCGGTTTTGACACAGATACGCAGTATTTT | . | TRBJ2-3 | . | TRBV15
CASSPGQGAVTYEQYF | TGTGCCAGCAGCCCAGGACAGGGGGCTGTAACCTACGAGCAGTACTTC | TRBD1 | TRBJ2-7 | . | TRBV9
CASSHSSGTNYGYTF | TGTGCCAGCAGCCACAGTTCTGGGACAAATTATGGCTACACCTTC | . | TRBJ1-2 | . | TRBV11-2
CAGRADSYNEQFF | TGTGCCGGGAGGGCGGACTCCTACAATGAGCAGTTCTTC | TRBD2 | TRBJ2-1 | once | TRBV7-9
CASSLSGSGRPETQYF | TGTGCCAGCAGCTTGTCCGGAAGCGGGAGGCCAGAGACCCAGTACTTC | TRBD2 | TRBJ2-5 | . | TRBV5-6
CSANRGLYF | TGCAGTGCTAATCGAGGGCTGTACTTC | . | TRBJ2-7 | . | TRBV20-1
CASRPQGRARNEQFF | TGTGCCAGCAGACCTCAGGGGAGAGCCCGCAATGAGCAGTTCTTC | . | TRBJ2-1 | . | TRBV5-8
CASSSGNTEAFF | TGTGCCAGCAGTTCGGGGAACACTGAAGCTTTCTTT | . | TRBJ1-1 | . | TRBV27
CASSRLAGEDNEQFF | TGTGCCAGCAGTCGACTAGCGGGGGAGGACAATGAGCAGTTCTTC | TRBD2 | TRBJ2-1 | . | TRBV2
CATQAPGEQFF | TGTGCCACCCAGGCCCCCGGGGAGCAGTTCTTC | . | TRBJ2-1 | . | TRBV6-5
CASSSSGERDTGELFF | TGTGCCAGCAGTTCCTCAGGGGAGAGAGACACCGGGGAGCTGTTTTTT | . | TRBJ2-2 | . | TRBV6-5
CASSTQQGTYEQYF | TGTGCCAGTAGTACTCAGCAAGGAACCTACGAGCAGTACTTC | . | TRBJ2-7 | . | TRBV19
CASSPTGGAIYNEQFF | TGTGCCAGCAGCCCTACAGGGGGCGCGATCTACAATGAGCAGTTCTTC | TRBD1 | TRBJ2-1 | . | TRBV27
CASSAGTTNYEQYF | TGTGCCAGCAGCGCTGGCACGACCAACTACGAGCAGTACTTC | . | TRBJ2-7 | . | TRBV7-8
CASSAGNTDTQYF | TGTGCCAGCAGCGCCGGTAACACAGATACGCAGTATTTT | . | TRBJ2-3 | . | TRBV9
CASTKYSNQPQHF | TGTGCCAGTACGAAATATAGCAATCAGCCCCAGCATTTT | . | TRBJ1-5 | . | TRBV19
CASSQGELAGVFHNEQFF | TGCGCCAGCAGCCAAGGGGAACTAGCGGGAGTGTTCCACAATGAGCAGTTCTTC | TRBD2 | TRBJ2-1 | . | TRBV4-1
CASETSEQFF | TGTGCCAGCGAGACGAGTGAGCAGTTCTTC | . | TRBJ2-1 | . | TRBV7-9
CASSLSLSRQGAEQYF | TGTGCCAGCAGTCTATCGCTATCGCGACAGGGGGCCGAGCAGTACTTC | TRBD1 | TRBJ2-7 | . | TRBV27
CASSAAGGYEQFF | TGTGCCAGCAGCGCTGCAGGGGGATATGAGCAGTTCTTC | TRBD1 | TRBJ2-1 | once | TRBV9